The next 15 T cell receptor beta chains were all read from a single sample in a study of beta chain features in type 1 diabetes. Study-level results: When Type 1 diabetes patients were examined, their TCRB CDR3s proved moderately but significantly shorter in all four CD4+ subsets.

These receptors are not linked to any known antigen. The whole isolated RNA underwent reverse transcription, so sequencing captured expressed TCRB transcripts. Profiling relied on immunoSEQ multiplex PCR, and the TCRdb table lists in-frame clones only, not all of them. The sample includes around 160,000 clones, roughly 60% of them seen just once. Sequenced input: naive CD4+ T cells from blood. The receptor source for this set is a man under 40 with type 1 diabetes.

The rearrangement joins TRBV29-1 to TRBJ2-7, with 11 positions matching TRBD2. CDR3 length equals 14 residues. Germline loops: CDR1 SQVTM, CDR2 ANQGSEA. Losses at the gene ends were 6 bases for V and 1 base for J; bases not matched to a gene: 5. Written as DNA, the CDR3 is TGCAGCGTCGTACTAGCGGGGGCATCCTACGAGCAGTACTTC. This codes for CSVVLAGASYEQYF.

This chain uses TRBV29-1 with TRBJ2-3; the match to TRBD1 covers 12 bases. This CDR3 region has 15 residues. The V segment lost 4 bases and the J segment 5 bases; nucleotides outside the gene matches: 7. The V gene's germline CDR1 is SQVTM and CDR2 ANQGSEA. The CDR3 coding sequence is TGCAGCGTTGGCCGGGACAGGGGGCCTGGAGATACGCAGTATTTT. Translation gives CSVGRDRGPGDTQYF.

The CDR3 DNA reads as TGTGCCAGCAGCCCAGGTGCAGGGGGGCTACGGGATGAGCAGTTCTTC. This translates into CASSPGAGGLRDEQFF. This chain connects TRBV25-1 to TRBJ2-1; tentative D call: TRBD1 (7 bases). The CDR3 has 16 residues. Trimming stripped 6 bases from V and 8 bases from J, with 23 bases between. Per the germline V gene, CDR1 is MGHDK and CDR2 is SYGVNS. Based on the CDR3 plus reference TRBV25-1 and TRBJ2-1, the full variable domain is EADIYQTPRYLVIGTGKKITLECSQTMGHDKMYWYQQDPGMELHLIHYSYGVNSTEKGDLSSESTVSRIRTEHFPLTLESARPSHTSQYLCASSPGAGGLRDEQFFGPGTRLTVL.

The chain joins TRBV4-3 to TRBJ2-3; TRBD1 or TRBD2 may be the D gene (6 bases each). The CDR3 length is 15 residues. The V gene lost 2 bases and the J gene lost 1 base, with 10 bases spanning the gap. Germline CDR1 and CDR2: LGHNA and YSLEER. The CDR3 nucleotides are TGCGCCAGCAGCCAACCGGGGGCAGGCACAGATACGCAGTATTTT. Its protein product is CASSQPGAGTDTQYF.

V usage is TRBV7-2 and J usage is TRBJ1-2; the D is unclear. There are 13 residues in the CDR3. V gave up 2 bases and J gave up 4 bases, with 8 bases separating them. CDR1 is SGHTA, CDR2 FQGNSA, per germline. CDR3 region: CASSLQEFYGYTF. In DNA, the CDR3 is TGTGCCAGCAGCTTACAGGAGTTCTATGGCTACACCTTC.

The sample holds a few counts of this clone. The rearrangement joins TRBV2 to TRBJ2-3; 12 bases match TRBD2. In germline, CDR1 is SNHLY, CDR2 FYNNEI. CDR3 length equals 14 residues. With 8 bases clipped from V and 11 bases from J, the junction kept 11 bases outside the gene matches. The CDR3 sequence: CASSRLAGGRRQYF. The CDR3 nucleotides read TGTGCCAGCTCCAGGCTAGCGGGGGGGAGAAGGCAGTATTTT.

The genes are TRBV6-5 and TRBJ2-2; D not certain. Trimming stripped 6 bases from V and 1 base from J, with 9 bases between. The CDR3 sequence is 14 residues long. The V gene's germline CDR1 is MNHEY and CDR2 SVGAGI. CDR3 coding DNA: TGTGCCAGCAGGGGTAGACAGAACACCGGGGAGCTGTTTTTT. This encodes CASRGRQNTGELFF.

This clone was detected a few times. The chain links TRBV29-1 to TRBJ2-3; TRBD2 aligns across 7 bases. Germline values: CDR1 SQVTM, CDR2 ANQGSEA. The V gene end was trimmed by 3 bases and the J gene end by 4 bases; junction bases not matched to a gene: 7. The CDR3 covers 14 residues. CDR3 coding DNA: TGCAGCGTTGATCCCCAACGGGGGGCAGATACGCAGTATTTT. It is translated as CSVDPQRGADTQYF.

The chain links TRBV13 to TRBJ2-5; 10 bases fit TRBD2. The ends lost 5 bases at V and 5 bases at J; junction bases unmatched: 5. Germline V gene sequence: CDR1 PRHDT, CDR2 FYEKMQ (reference sequence). This CDR3 has 14 residues. CDR3 sequence (DNA): TGTGCCAGCAGCCAAGTGACTAGCGGGGAGACCCAGTACTTC. Translation: CASSQVTSGETQYF.

The J gene is TRBJ1-2, the V gene TRBV9, with D unclear. Trimming took off 2 bases at V and 3 bases at J, with 14 bases between the two ends. Germline lookup yields CDR1 SGDLS and CDR2 YYNGEE. The CDR3 contains 15 residues. The CDR3 protein is CASSVGRETYYGYTF. CDR3 DNA sequence: TGTGCCAGCAGCGTTGGGCGTGAGACCTACTATGGCTACACCTTC.

This clone occurred a few times. The chain uses TRBV29-1 and TRBJ2-3; either TRBD1 or TRBD2 may fit D (5 bases each). Germline V CDR1 and CDR2: SQVTM, ANQGSEA. Trimming removed 2 bases from V and 1 base from J, with 10 bases in between. This CDR3 has 14 residues. The CDR3 here is CSVETRGRTDTQYF. The CDR3 DNA reads as TGCAGCGTTGAAACCCGGGGACGCACAGATACGCAGTATTTT.

This clone was recorded only once. This chain connects TRBV29-1 to TRBJ1-2; 10 bases fit TRBD1. This CDR3 is built from 15 residues. Germline CDR1 is SQVTM and CDR2 is ANQGSEA. Germline trimming cut 6 bases from V and 3 bases from J; bases unmatched to any gene: 10. Here the CDR3 reads CSVAGTGERDYGYTF. In DNA form, the CDR3 reads TGCAGCGTCGCAGGGACAGGGGAAAGGGACTATGGCTACACCTTC.

This clone occurred a few times. This chain uses TRBV29-1 with TRBJ2-3; D is uncertain. CDR1 SQVTM and CDR2 ANQGSEA come from the germline V gene. The V and J ends lost 3 bases and 2 bases respectively, with 12 bases between them. The length of the CDR3 is 14 residues. CDR3 bases: TGCAGCGTTGATTTTATCAAACTCACAGATACGCAGTATTTT. This gives the protein CSVDFIKLTDTQYF.

The chain combines TRBV29-1 with TRBJ1-1, with D hard to call. Trimming removed 3 bases from V and 2 bases from J, with 1 base in between. The CDR3 consists of 10 residues. Germline V gene data show CDR1 as SQVTM and CDR2 as ANQGSEA. The CDR3 DNA is TGCAGCGTTGATAACACTGAAGCTTTCTTT. Amino acid sequence: CSVDNTEAFF. The full variable domain, with the rest looked up from reference TRBV29-1 and TRBJ1-1, is SAVISQKPSRDICQRGTSLTIQCQVDSQVTMMFWYRQQPGQSLTLIATANQGSEATYESGFVIDKFPISRPNLTFSTLTVSNMSPEDSSIYLCSVDNTEAFFGQGTRLTVV.

This clone was found a few times. V is TRBV7-9 and J is TRBJ1-2; 7 positions agree with TRBD1. Germline-derived CDR1 and CDR2 are SEHNR and FQNEAQ (reference sequence). V shed 3 bases and J 3 bases; nucleotides not matched to a gene: 4. There are 14 residues in the CDR3. CDR3: CASSLTGLDYGYTF. DNA for the CDR3: TGTGCCAGCAGCTTGACAGGGTTGGACTATGGCTACACCTTC.